The next 28 T cell receptor beta chains were all read from a single sample in a study of control samples from healthy donors and cancer patients (TCRdb year 2020). Library method: the immunoSEQ multiplex PCR assay. The source is immuneACCESS, and TCRdb retained only in-frame sequences with V and J called. Part of the clones is not carried over; for the studies checked, unresolved V genes explain less than half of this, and the remainder is unexplained. The sample table records fewer than 200,000 clones; about 91% of these occur just once. The top ten constitute nearly 5% of the sample. The sequencing sample was made of blood. These receptors came from a woman aged 25 to 39 in good health.

The gene calls are TRBV29-1 and TRBJ2-1; TRBD2 matches 13 bases. This CDR3 spans 16 amino acids. Germline V gene data show CDR1 as SQVTM and CDR2 as ANQGSEA. Trimming cost V 1 base and J 8 bases; bases outside gene matches: 8. CDR3 protein: CSVEGLAGGSGYEQFF. The CDR3 DNA reads TGCAGCGTTGAAGGACTAGCGGGGGGCTCGGGGTATGAGCAGTTCTTC.

With regard to this clone: This specimen includes other DNA sequences encoding the same CDR3. The chain joins TRBV9 to TRBJ1-4, with D possibly TRBD1 on 6 matching bases. This CDR3 has 15 residues. Germline CDR1 is SGDLS and CDR2 is YYNGEE. V was cut by 0 bases and J by 5 bases, with 11 bases left in between. The DNA for the CDR3 is TGTGCCAGCAGCGTAGCTGGACAGACAAATGAAAAACTGTTTTTT. Translated: CASSVAGQTNEKLFF.

The rearrangement joins TRBV19 to TRBJ2-7; 8 positions match TRBD2. V shed 5 bases, J shed 1 base, and the junction held 4 bases outside the gene matches. This CDR3 region has 14 residues. Germline V lookup: CDR1 LNHDA, CDR2 SQIVND (reference sequence). The CDR3 here is CASSLGLASYEQYF. The CDR3 DNA reads as TGTGCCAGTAGTCTCGGACTAGCTTCCTACGAGCAGTACTTC.

This chain connects TRBV24-1 to TRBJ1-2; 9 bases line up with TRBD1. The germline gives CDR1 KGHDR, CDR2 SFDVKD. This CDR3 has 15 amino acids. The junction had 15 bases not matched to a gene; V was cut back by 4 bases and J by 13 bases. CDR3 sequence reads: CATSDPGTGSEYLTF. In DNA, the CDR3 is TGTGCCACCAGTGACCCCGGGACAGGGTCGGAGTATCTCACCTTC.

The V and J genes are TRBV23-1 and TRBJ1-6; no clear D. TRBV23-1 is designated an ORF whose function remains uncertain. CDR3 size: 19 residues. Trimming left V 0 bases short and J 0 bases short, with 15 bases between. As DNA, the CDR3 is TGCGCCAGCAGTCAATCTCCTCCGGACGTAAGCTCCTATAATTCACCCCTCCACTTT. Protein sequence: CASSQSPPDVSSYNSPLHF.

The chain links TRBV19 to TRBJ2-7; D is undetermined. The germline V gene has CDR1 LNHDA and CDR2 SQIVND (reference sequence). This CDR3 is 12 amino acids long. Trimming took off 5 bases at V and 0 bases at J, with 5 bases between the two ends. This CDR3 is CASSASSYEQYF. CDR3 sequence (DNA): TGTGCCAGTAGTGCGAGCTCCTACGAGCAGTACTTC.

The J gene is TRBJ1-1, the V gene TRBV11-2; D gene ambiguous. Trimming removed 1 base from V and 7 bases from J, with 7 bases in between. The CDR3 has 12 amino acids. Germline V gene lookup returns CDR1 SGHAT and CDR2 FQNNGV. Written as DNA, the CDR3 is TGTGCCAGCAGCTTAGCGGGCGATGAAGCTTTCTTT. Encoded protein: CASSLAGDEAFF. The complete variable domain, with remaining parts taken from reference TRBV11-2 and TRBJ1-1, reads EAGVAQSPRYKIIEKRQSVAFWCNPISGHATLYWYQQILGQGPKLLIQFQNNGVVDDSQLPKDRFSAERLKGVDSTLKIQPAKLEDSAVYLCASSLAGDEAFFGQGTRLTVV.

This clone was picked up a small number of times. This chain uses TRBV5-6 with TRBJ2-7; 7 nucleotides align to TRBD1. The CDR3 totals 13 residues. V lost 3 bases, J lost 4 bases, and 4 bases stayed unmatched. Germline CDR1 SGHDT, CDR2 YYEEEE. DNA of the CDR3: TGTGCCAGCAGCTCGTCGACAGGGTACGAGCAGTACGTC. Its translation: CASSSSTGYEQYV.

This clone was detected once. The chain has TRBV5-1 and TRBJ2-1, with 7 positions matching TRBD1. Germline V gene lookup returns CDR1 SGHRS and CDR2 YFSETQ. This CDR3 spans 15 amino acids. J gave up 3 bases and V 7 bases, and 10 bases lay outside the gene matches. The CDR3 region is CASGQTGEGYNEQFF. CDR3 coding DNA: TGCGCCAGCGGACAAACAGGGGAAGGCTACAATGAGCAGTTCTTC.

The chain recombines TRBV30 with TRBJ1-5; 7 bases align to TRBD1. Germline V gene sequence: CDR1 GTSNPN, CDR2 SVGIG (reference sequence). The CDR3 covers 16 residues. With V trimmed by 1 base and J by 0 bases, 6 bases remained unmatched. CDR3 bases: TGTGCCTGGAGTGCCGACAGGGTTTATAGCAATCAGCCCCAGCATTTT. This translates into CAWSADRVYSNQPQHF.

The chain's CDR3 is CASSLAQGGTEAFF. DNA of the CDR3: TGCGCCAGCAGCTTGGCGCAGGGGGGGACTGAAGCTTTCTTT. The V and J genes are TRBV5-1 and TRBJ1-1, with TRBD1 identical over 7 bases. The CDR3 has 14 residues. The germline gives CDR1 SGHRS, CDR2 YFSETQ. The junction had 4 bases not matched to a gene; V was cut back by 0 bases and J by 5 bases.

The J gene is TRBJ1-3, the V gene TRBV7-2; 7 bases map to TRBD1. Germline CDR1 SGHTA, CDR2 FQGNSA. The CDR3 has 14 amino acids. V lost 5 bases, J lost 4 bases, and 5 bases stayed unmatched. The CDR3, as DNA: TGTGCCAGCAGCAGGGGGCGCGCAGGAAACACCATATATTTT. Translated, it gives CASSRGRAGNTIYF.

The rearrangement links TRBV27 to TRBJ2-3; 7 nucleotides agree with TRBD1. Losses at the gene ends were 2 bases for V and 6 bases for J; bases not matched to a gene: 8. The V gene's germline CDR1 is MNHEY and CDR2 SMNVEV (reference sequence). The CDR3 consists of 15 residues. The CDR3 protein is CASSLGWQGVDTQYF. In DNA form, the CDR3 reads TGTGCCAGCAGTTTAGGCTGGCAGGGGGTGGATACGCAGTATTTT.

The V call is TRBV9, the J call TRBJ2-1, with 11 bases fitting TRBD2. Germline V lookup: CDR1 SGDLS, CDR2 YYNGEE. The ends lost 3 bases at V and 12 bases at J; junction bases unmatched: 8. The CDR3 is 14 amino acids. CDR3 nucleotides: TGTGCCAGCAGCGATATTAGCGGGGGGGCCCGGCAGTTCTTC. It yields the protein CASSDISGGARQFF.

The chain links TRBV15 to TRBJ1-1; perhaps TRBD1 as D (5 bases). The V end was cut by 0 bases, the J end by 1 base, with 9 bases between. The CDR3 has 15 residues. The germline V gene encodes CDR1 LNHNV and CDR2 YYDKDF (reference sequence). Here the CDR3 DNA reads TGTGCCACCAGCAGAGAGCACGGGGGGAACACTGAAGCTTTCTTT. Translating it yields CATSREHGGNTEAFF.

The genes are TRBV7-6 and TRBJ2-1, with 12 bases fitting TRBD2. CDR3 length: 15 amino acids. Germline CDR1 reads SGHVS; CDR2 reads FNYEAQ. The V and J ends lost 5 bases and 7 bases, in that order; junction bases with no gene match: 6. The CDR3: CASSQTSGGLNEQFF. The CDR3 coding sequence is TGTGCCAGCAGCCAAACTAGCGGGGGGTTAAATGAGCAGTTCTTC.

The V call is TRBV6-1, the J call TRBJ2-2, with unresolved D. Trimming stripped 1 base from V and 9 bases from J, with 9 bases between. CDR1 and CDR2 (germline): MNHNS, SASEGT. The CDR3 has 13 residues. This CDR3 reads CASSEEAARELFF. The CDR3 nucleotides are TGTGCCAGCAGTGAAGAGGCGGCCCGGGAGCTGTTTTTT.

The V gene is TRBV4-1, the J gene TRBJ2-7; D is unclear. CDR1 is MGHRA and CDR2 is YSYEKL in the germline V gene. V dropped 3 bases and J dropped 3 bases, with 24 bases sitting between them. The CDR3 is 18 residues long. CDR3 in amino acids: CASSQAWNDINLHYEQYV. In DNA, the CDR3 is TGCGCCAGCAGCCAGGCATGGAACGACATCAACCTTCACTACGAGCAGTACGTC.

V usage is TRBV3-1 (or the pseudogene TRBV3-2) and J usage is TRBJ2-6; D may match TRBD1 or TRBD2 (5 bases each). In germline, CDR1 is LGHDT, CDR2 YNNKEL (reference sequence). The V and J ends lost 5 bases and 1 base respectively, with 18 bases between them. The CDR3 sequence is 18 residues long. The CDR3 nucleotides read TGTGCCAGCAGCGGACGGGGCCATGGAATGTCTGGGGCCAACGTCCTGACTTTC. Translating gives CASSGRGHGMSGANVLTF.

This clone appeared once. The chain is built from TRBV27 and TRBJ2-1; D might be TRBD2 (5 bases). Between the trimmed V and J ends, which lost 4 bases and 4 bases, there was a span of 14 bases. Germline assignment: CDR1 MNHEY and CDR2 SMNVEV (reference sequence). There are 15 residues in the CDR3. Written as DNA, the CDR3 is TGTGCCAGCAGTTCCGGCGACTATCAGTACAATGAGCAGTTCTTC. It codes for CASSSGDYQYNEQFF.

The genes are TRBV24-1 and TRBJ2-1; TRBD1 aligns across 7 bases. The V and J ends lost 1 base and 6 bases, in that order; junction bases with no gene match: 5. The germline V gene has CDR1 KGHDR and CDR2 SFDVKD. The CDR3 loop spans 15 amino acids. CDR3 sequence: CATSDFKGAGNEQFF. The DNA of the CDR3 is TGTGCCACCAGTGATTTCAAGGGGGCCGGCAATGAGCAGTTCTTC.

J is TRBJ1-5 and V is TRBV12-3 or TRBV12-4, with TRBD1 as a possible D gene (6 bases). The V end was cut by 10 bases, the J end by 5 bases, with 12 bases between. This CDR3 is built from 12 residues. The CDR3 DNA reads as TGTGCCACCCGACAGGACCATCAGCCCCAGCATTTT. Protein product: CATRQDHQPQHF.

The gene calls are TRBV29-1 and TRBJ1-1; TRBD1 matches 7 bases. Germline V lookup: CDR1 SQVTM, CDR2 ANQGSEA. This CDR3 is 13 amino acids long. Losses at the gene ends were 5 bases for V and 1 base for J; bases not matched to a gene: 4. The CDR3 nucleotides are TGCAGCGTTCGGGGACAGACGAACACTGAAGCTTTCTTT. As protein: CSVRGQTNTEAFF.

The CDR3 DNA follows: TGTGCCAGCAGCTTAGGCGTCCAGGGGGCCTACGAGCAGTACTTC. It translates to CASSLGVQGAYEQYF. The rearrangement uses TRBV11-3 and TRBJ2-7; TRBD1 matches 7 bases. The germline V gene has CDR1 SGHNT and CDR2 YENEEA. Trimming at V came to 1 base and at J to 2 bases, leaving 5 bases not matched to a gene. This CDR3 has 15 amino acids.

This chain connects TRBV5-1 to TRBJ1-4; 7 bases align to TRBD1. The germline V gene encodes CDR1 SGHRS and CDR2 YFSETQ. After removal of 4 bases from V and 2 bases from J, the junction contained 11 bases not matched to a gene. This CDR3 contains 17 residues. In DNA form, the CDR3 reads TGCGCCAGCAGCGACAAAGTGCCGACAGGGACTAATGAAAAACTGTTTTTT. Encoded protein: CASSDKVPTGTNEKLFF.

This rearrangement joins TRBV9 to TRBJ2-1; 8 nucleotides match TRBD2. There are 17 residues in the CDR3. Germline CDR1 reads SGDLS; CDR2 reads YYNGEE. V was pared by 3 bases and J by 3 bases, with 11 bases of the junction left unmatched. In DNA form, the CDR3 reads TGTGCCAGCAGCGGCCACCACCGGAGCGGGGGCTACAATGAGCAGTTCTTC. It yields the protein CASSGHHRSGGYNEQFF.

The chain carries TRBV12-5 and TRBJ1-1, with D uncertain. CDR3 length: 13 residues. V was clipped by 5 bases and J by 1 base, with 8 bases between them. The germline V gene encodes CDR1 LGHNT and CDR2 FRNRAP. In DNA form, the CDR3 reads TGTGCTAGTGGTGTGACGGGGAACACTGAAGCTTTCTTT. This encodes CASGVTGNTEAFF. Full variable domain (remainder filled in from reference TRBV12-5 and TRBJ1-1): DARVTQTPRHKVTEMGQEVTMRCQPILGHNTVFWYRQTMMQGLELLAYFRNRAPLDDSGMPKDRFSAEMPDATLATLKIQPSEPRDSAVYFCASGVTGNTEAFFGQGTRLTVV.

On this clone: Other DNA sequences in the sample encode the same CDR3. J is TRBJ1-1 and V is TRBV12-3 or TRBV12-4; D is uncertain. Trimming pared 6 bases from V and 1 base from J, leaving 9 bases between. The CDR3 runs 13 residues. The CDR3 protein is CASSLGGNTEAFF. The CDR3 region has the DNA TGTGCCAGCAGCCTCGGTGGGAACACTGAAGCTTTCTTT.